Shown below are 2 T cell receptor beta chains from a single sample sequenced in a study of Tregs in tolerant kidney transplant recipients. Sequencing was performed with immunoSEQ multiplex PCR; in TCRdb, only in-frame clones are kept and a portion is missing. In the table there are approximately 60,000 clones, around 87% of which are singletons. The nonmyeloablative bone marrow transplants came from related graft donors, with transient mixed chimerism. Sequenced here: CD4+ T cells from blood (PBMCs), sampled 6 months after the transplant. The source of these receptors is a human patient who received a combined kidney and bone marrow transplant. The graft donor may have contributed some T cells.

The CDR3 coding sequence is TGTGCCACCGGGGGGGATCAGACCCAGCCCCAGCATTTT. Protein: CATGGDQTQPQHF. The rearrangement joins TRBV7-2 to TRBJ1-5; tentative D call: TRBD1 (5 bases). Trimming took 10 bases from V and 7 from J, leaving 17 bases between them. From germline, CDR1 is SGHTA and CDR2 FQGNSA. The CDR3 consists of 13 residues.

The genes are TRBV11-3 and TRBJ2-5; the D gene is possibly TRBD2 (6 bases). The CDR3 is 14 residues long. Germline V gives CDR1 SGHNT, CDR2 YENEEA. Trimming stripped 0 bases from V and 2 bases from J, with 7 bases between. The CDR3: CASSLEGRQETQYF. The CDR3 nucleotides read TGTGCCAGCAGCTTAGAGGGGAGGCAAGAGACCCAGTACTTC.